Listed below are T cell receptor beta chains from one sample, sequenced in a study of cytomegalovirus exposure and HLA in healthy donors. TCRdb's table, derived via immunoSEQ multiplex PCR, lists solely in-frame clones and lacks some. The table includes fewer than 200,000 clones, approximately 77% detected once. Sequences were obtained from PBMCs. Source of these receptors: a male donor in good health and CMV-seronegative. Both conserved end residues are part of each CDR3. D genes are given only for firm matches. Expanded clones get a size class; other rows say once, few or many, or leave the size out.

D: -
V: TRBV18
J: TRBJ2-5
size: -
DNA: TGTGCCAGCTCAAAAACAGGTTTACAAGAGACCCAGTACTTC
CDR3: CASSKTGLQETQYF

D: -
V: TRBV5-1
J: TRBJ2-5
size: -
DNA: TGCGCCAGCAGCTTCCCGAGGGGGGGCCTTAAGACCCAGTACTTC
CDR3: CASSFPRGGLKTQYF

D: TRBD1
V: TRBV6-1
J: TRBJ1-3
size: -
DNA: TGTGCCAGCAGTGAAGCAGGCAGGGGGAACACCATATATTTT
CDR3: CASSEAGRGNTIYF

D: TRBD2
V: TRBV4-1
J: TRBJ2-3
size: once
DNA: TGCGCCAGCAGCCAAAAAGGGGAGTGGAGCGGGGCAGTCACAGATACGCAGTATTTT
CDR3: CASSQKGEWSGAVTDTQYF

D: -
V: TRBV7-2
J: TRBJ1-3
size: -
DNA: TGTGCCAGCGGTCAGTCATCCGGAAACACCATATATTTT
CDR3: CASGQSSGNTIYF

D: -
V: TRBV10-3
J: TRBJ2-5
size: -
DNA: TGTGCCATCAGTGTTGGGCAGCAAGAGACCCAGTACTTC
CDR3: CAISVGQQETQYF

D: -
V: TRBV6-5
J: TRBJ2-1
size: few
DNA: TGTGCCAGCAGTCGAGGGCCTTACAATGAGCAGTTCTTC
CDR3: CASSRGPYNEQFF

D: -
V: TRBV5-1
J: TRBJ1-5
size: -
DNA: TGCGCCAGCAGCCCAGGGGATAGCAATCAGCCCCAGCATTTT
CDR3: CASSPGDSNQPQHF

D: -
V: TRBV4-2
J: TRBJ2-7
size: -
DNA: TGTGCCAGCAGGCAGGACAGCTCCTACGAGCAGTACTTC
CDR3: CASRQDSSYEQYF

D: TRBD2
V: TRBV14
J: TRBJ2-5
size: -
DNA: TGTGCCAGCAGCCCCTGGGTAGCGGGGGGGCAAGAGACCCAGTACTTC
CDR3: CASSPWVAGGQETQYF

D: -
V: TRBV9
J: TRBJ2-7
size: -
DNA: TGTGCCAGCAGCGACAGCTGGGACAAGAGCTCCTACGAGCAGTACTTC
CDR3: CASSDSWDKSSYEQYF

D: -
V: TRBV5-1
J: TRBJ2-7
size: -
DNA: TGCGCCAGCAGCCGGGGGGCTACCTACGAGCAGTACTTC
CDR3: CASSRGATYEQYF

D: TRBD1
V: TRBV6-5
J: TRBJ2-7
size: -
DNA: TGTGCCAGCAGTTTGACAGGGGGGAGCTACGAGCAGTACTTC
CDR3: CASSLTGGSYEQYF

D: -
V: TRBV9
J: TRBJ1-3
size: few
DNA: TGTGCCAGCAGCGTAGCTGGAGGCCGCTCTGGAAACACCATATATTTT
CDR3: CASSVAGGRSGNTIYF